These T cell receptor beta chains were read from a single sample in a study of T cell responses to AZD1222 COVID-19 vaccine. The data were produced by immunoSEQ multiplex PCR, yet TCRdb's version contains in-frame clones alone and is incomplete. The sample holds approximately 150,000 clones, about nine tenths seen once. Specimen: peripheral blood, collected 28 days after the second dose of the MenACWY control vaccine. These receptors came from an adult who received the MenACWY meningococcal vaccine as a control. The conserved cysteine and the conserved F or W are not part of the CDR3 here. Size tells how often a clone was seen (once, few, many) or the class of an expanded clone, and some rows leave it out.

v_gene	j_gene	abundance	CDR3aa
TRBV28	TRBJ2-7	once	ASSAGTYEQY
TRBV7-9	TRBJ1-2	once	ASSTGTGGLITYYGYT
TRBV6-5	TRBJ2-2	NA	ASSSGTGNTGELF
TRBV9	TRBJ1-2	NA	ASSSIISGGTGSGGYT
TRBV7-9	TRBJ2-7	few	ASSAPRYRDYRDEQY
TRBV2	TRBJ1-6	few	ASSDMTPINSPLH
TRBV7-9	TRBJ2-2	NA	ASSPGRGRPGELF
TRBV7-2	TRBJ2-7	once	ASSFRGTSGRESYEQY
TRBV19	TRBJ1-6	many	ASSKTGSYNSPLH
TRBV9	TRBJ2-2	NA	ASSGGLAGGELF
TRBV10-3	TRBJ1-1	NA	AISESGTANTEAF
TRBV7-2	TRBJ1-1	NA	ASSLVIGLRTEAF
TRBV18	TRBJ1-3	NA	ASSPGQGVGNTIY
TRBV18	TRBJ2-5	NA	ASSVGTGQETQY
TRBV5-1	TRBJ1-2	NA	ASSLAEGRHGYT
TRBV23-1	TRBJ1-2	NA	ASSHPLYGYT
TRBV30	TRBJ2-7	NA	AWSNRYEQY
TRBV29-1	TRBJ2-7	NA	SVGDRDYEQY
TRBV29-1	TRBJ2-3	NA	SVVRPSTDTQY
TRBV9	TRBJ2-7	NA	ASSALAGSTYEQY
TRBV3-1/TRBV3-2	TRBJ2-7	NA	ASSQIEGLAGDEQY
TRBV11-2	TRBJ2-7	few	ASSFSTNDRYEQY
TRBV6-5	TRBJ2-2	once	ASSYSDSLGDGELF
TRBV18	TRBJ1-5	NA	ASSPLPVLQGWGNQPQH
TRBV30	TRBJ2-5	NA	AWSSYREETQY
TRBV14	TRBJ2-3	few	ASSQGPGLLTDTQY
TRBV4-3	TRBJ2-7	NA	ASSQDSRGMGYEQY
TRBV5-1	TRBJ2-5	NA	ASSPGRGQETQY
TRBV25-1	TRBJ1-3	once	ASSPDRSGGNTIY
TRBV14	TRBJ1-5	NA	ASSQALNQPQH
TRBV18	TRBJ2-2	NA	ASSPSRGNTGELF
TRBV6-5	TRBJ2-5	NA	ASSRTQQETQY
TRBV2	TRBJ1-1	NA	ASESGAYTEAF
TRBV24-1	TRBJ1-5	NA	ATSDPGADQPQH
TRBV11-2	TRBJ2-7	few	ASSSRDFTGYEQY
TRBV6-5	TRBJ1-2	NA	ASSPDGSHYGYT
TRBV6-2/TRBV6-3	TRBJ2-1	NA	ASSYRSYNEQF
TRBV10-2	TRBJ1-2	NA	ASSESATDGYT
TRBV30	TRBJ1-2	NA	ASARGLYYGYT
TRBV28	TRBJ2-5	NA	ASSLNQGQGEETQY
TRBV25-1	TRBJ2-7	NA	ASSRGTGGYEQY
TRBV25-1	TRBJ1-4	few	ASRTAFNEKLF
TRBV7-2	TRBJ2-2	NA	ASSSRPNWAGELF
TRBV4-3	TRBJ1-1	NA	ASSQDLGAGATEAF
TRBV7-8	TRBJ1-6	few	ASSLGTTGTGSPLH
TRBV11-2	TRBJ1-2	NA	ASSLGLGYGYT
TRBV7-9	TRBJ1-1	NA	ASSSRDRDIWDTEAF
TRBV28	TRBJ1-1	NA	ASSLSSNTEAF
TRBV24-1	TRBJ1-5	NA	ATSERTLNQPQH
TRBV9	TRBJ2-6	NA	ASSVEYSGANVLT